There are a few counts of the clone carrying this TCR beta chain. Antigen: not known. One entry per CDR3 protein, called by TCRdb with MiXCR from the 5' RACE reads. The table records fewer than 650,000 distinct CDR3 sequences, about a fifth of them present only once. The CDR3 covers 12 residues. The germline V gene encodes CDR1 SGHTS and CDR2 YDEGEE. Trimming left V 3 bases short and J 5 bases short, with 9 bases between. This specimen comes from a study of T cells after yellow fever vaccination. Study-wide findings and caveats: Abundant bulk-derived clonotypes could contaminate FACS-sorted repertoires. Reappearance after the booster was seen for most primary-vaccination clones, at 95% to 96% CD4 and 88% CD8.

Sequenced here: PBMCs, sampled less than 25 days after the first yellow fever vaccination. This receptor was obtained from a man younger than 30 who received the YFV17D yellow fever vaccine. The V gene is TRBV5-8, the J gene TRBJ2-7; D unclear. The CDR3 region has the DNA TGTGCCAGCAGCTCCCTTTGGGACGAGCAGTACTTC. As protein: CASSSLWDEQYF.